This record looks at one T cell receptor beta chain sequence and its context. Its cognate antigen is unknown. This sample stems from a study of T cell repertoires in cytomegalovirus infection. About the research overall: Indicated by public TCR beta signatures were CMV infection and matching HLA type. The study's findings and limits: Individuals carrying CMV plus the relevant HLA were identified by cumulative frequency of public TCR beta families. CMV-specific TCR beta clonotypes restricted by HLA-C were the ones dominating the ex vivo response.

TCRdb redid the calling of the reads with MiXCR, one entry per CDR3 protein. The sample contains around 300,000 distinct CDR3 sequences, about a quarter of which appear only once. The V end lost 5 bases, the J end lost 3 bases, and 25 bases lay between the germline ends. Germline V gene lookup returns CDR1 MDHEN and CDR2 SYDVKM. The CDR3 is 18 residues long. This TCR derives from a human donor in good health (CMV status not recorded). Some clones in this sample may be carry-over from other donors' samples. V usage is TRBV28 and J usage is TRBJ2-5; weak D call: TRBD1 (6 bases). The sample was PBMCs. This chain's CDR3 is CASSPLPSLQGYEETQYF. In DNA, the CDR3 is TGTGCCAGCAGTCCACTACCCTCGTTACAGGGATACGAAGAGACCCAGTACTTC.